These 21 T cell receptor beta chains were all obtained from the same sample, sequenced in a study of OX40 agonist ivuxolimab in advanced cancers. The method behind the library was the immunoSEQ multiplex PCR assay. TCRdb retrieved this table from immuneACCESS and kept in-frame rearrangements only. Not all clones are present; in checked studies, unresolved V genes account for under half, and no reason is known for the remainder. In all, the sample holds nearly 80,000 clones, and around 91% of those were seen once. 0.33% of the sample is in the top ten clones. This sample comprised CD4+ or CD8+ T cells sorted from blood, obtained in a trial of the OX40 agonist ivuxolimab. The receptor source for this set is an adult with an advanced solid tumor such as melanoma, head and neck, liver or kidney cancer.

The chain is built from TRBV11-2 and TRBJ2-7; tentative D call: TRBD2 (6 bases). The CDR3 loop spans 15 amino acids. CDR1 is SGHAT and CDR2 is FQNNGV in the germline V gene. The germline V and J ends were trimmed by 5 bases and 2 bases, with 16 bases remaining between them. The CDR3 protein is CASSLAGQGPYEQYF. DNA for the CDR3: TGTGCCAGCAGCCTTGCGGGGCAGGGTCCCTACGAGCAGTACTTC.

The J gene is TRBJ1-2, the V gene TRBV19; D gene uncertain. CDR3 size: 14 residues. V lost 4 bases, J lost 2 bases, and 11 bases lay in between. CDR1 and CDR2 (germline): LNHDA, SQIVND (reference sequence). The CDR3 spells CASSTATLNYGYTF. The CDR3 region has the DNA TGTGCCAGTAGTACAGCGACACTGAACTATGGCTACACCTTC. The whole variable domain, remainder taken from reference TRBV19 and TRBJ1-2, is DGGITQSPKYLFRKEGQNVTLSCEQNLNHDAMYWYRQDPGQGLRLIYYSQIVNDFQKGDIAEGYSVSREKKESFPLTVTSAQKNPTAFYLCASSTATLNYGYTFGSGTRLTVV.

The gene calls are TRBV27 and TRBJ2-2; perhaps TRBD2 as D (5 bases). The CDR3 length is 15 residues. The V gene's germline CDR1 is MNHEY and CDR2 SMNVEV (reference sequence). V lost 7 bases, J lost 2 bases, and 14 bases lay in between. The DNA for the CDR3 is TGTGCCAGCACCCGGTTCGGACTTAACACCGGGGAGCTGTTTTTT. Protein: CASTRFGLNTGELFF.

This sequence joins TRBV9 and TRBJ1-3; 9 bases match TRBD1. The germline gives CDR1 SGDLS, CDR2 YYNGEE. The CDR3 is made up of 15 amino acids. V gave up 3 bases and J gave up 6 bases; unmatched junction bases: 7. CDR3 sequence reads: CASSASGTGLNTIYF. The CDR3 region has the DNA TGTGCCAGCAGCGCTTCCGGGACAGGGCTAAACACCATATATTTT.

V usage is TRBV6-5 and J usage is TRBJ2-7, with D tentatively TRBD2 (6 bases). Germline V gene lookup returns CDR1 MNHEY and CDR2 SVGAGI. The CDR3 consists of 12 residues. V was clipped by 2 bases and J by 10 bases, with 12 bases between them. The CDR3 DNA reads as TGTGCCAGCAGTTACAGGGACTCCCGCCAGTACTTC. Its protein is CASSYRDSRQYF.

The chain carries TRBV2 and TRBJ2-1, with TRBD1 matching over 9 bases. CDR3 length: 15 residues. J gave up 6 bases and V 7 bases, and 10 bases lay outside the gene matches. Germline V lookup: CDR1 SNHLY, CDR2 FYNNEI. The CDR3, as DNA: TGTGCCAGCACCAAGGACAGGGGAGGGTCCAATGAGCAGTTCTTC. Translation gives CASTKDRGGSNEQFF.

This clone was observed once. The chain is built from TRBV18 and TRBJ1-1; 7 bases agree with TRBD1. J gave up 7 bases and V 0 bases, and 8 bases lay outside the gene matches. Germline CDR1 and CDR2: KGHSH and LQKENI. The CDR3 sequence is 15 residues long. CDR3 nucleotides: TGTGCCAGCTCACCACCGAGCGGACAGGACCGTGAAGCTTTCTTT. It translates to CASSPPSGQDREAFF.

V is TRBV6-6 and J is TRBJ1-5; 7 bases are a match to TRBD1. CDR3 size: 15 residues. The germline V gene has CDR1 MNHNY and CDR2 SVGAGI (reference sequence). The trim removed 6 bases at V and 2 bases at J, leaving 7 bases unmatched. The CDR3 DNA reads as TGTGCCAGCAGGGCCGACAGGGAGGGCAATCAGCCCCAGCATTTT. The encoded protein is CASRADREGNQPQHF.

V is TRBV19 and J is TRBJ1-2; D gene ambiguous. The CDR3 loop spans 16 amino acids. Germline loops: CDR1 LNHDA, CDR2 SQIVND (reference sequence). Trimming stripped 0 bases from V and 4 bases from J, with 15 bases between. The CDR3, as DNA: TGTGCCAGTAGTATAGATACTGGAGGTTCCGCCTATGGCTACACCTTC. Its protein product is CASSIDTGGSAYGYTF.

The chain links TRBV5-1 to TRBJ2-1; the D gene is possibly TRBD1 (5 bases). The ends were cut back, 7 bases at V and 0 bases at J, with 11 bases in the middle. There are 14 residues in the CDR3. Germline CDR1 and CDR2: SGHRS and YFSETQ. The CDR3 DNA reads TGCGCCAGCGCTAGTCAGGGCTCCTACAATGAGCAGTTCTTC. Encoded protein: CASASQGSYNEQFF.

The chain uses TRBV6-1 and TRBJ1-5; D uncertain. Germline V lookup: CDR1 MNHNS, CDR2 SASEGT. CDR3 size: 12 residues. Trimming shortened V by 6 bases and J by 0 bases, and 3 bases separated the two germline ends. CDR3 protein: CASRGSNQPQHF. The CDR3 DNA is TGTGCCAGCAGGGGTAGCAATCAGCCCCAGCATTTT.

The chain carries TRBV5-4 and TRBJ2-5, with 8 bases matching TRBD1. V dropped 0 bases and J dropped 2; count of bases not matched to a gene: 3. Germline-derived CDR1 and CDR2 are SGHNT and YYREEE (reference sequence). The CDR3 runs to 15 residues. The CDR3 DNA sequence: TGTGCCAGCAGCTTGGGACAGGGGACTCAAGAGACCCAGTACTTC. It specifies CASSLGQGTQETQYF.

This clone appeared a single time. J is TRBJ2-5 and V is TRBV29-1; a possible D gene is TRBD1 (6 bases). CDR1 and CDR2 (germline): SQVTM, ANQGSEA. Trimming shortened V by 7 bases and J by 5 bases, and 14 bases separated the two germline ends. This CDR3 is 12 amino acids long. The CDR3 nucleotides are TGCAGCGCCCGGGCCCAGGGGGAGACCCAGTACTTC. This encodes CSARAQGETQYF.

The V call is TRBV18, the J call TRBJ2-5; 9 nucleotides match TRBD2. Trimming removed 6 bases from V and 2 bases from J; junction bases left unmatched: 7. The CDR3 spans 15 residues. Germline V lookup: CDR1 KGHSH, CDR2 LQKENI. This CDR3 is CASSRLAGEQETQYF. The CDR3 DNA sequence: TGTGCCAGCTCGCGCTTAGCGGGGGAGCAAGAGACCCAGTACTTC.

The chain carries TRBV2 and TRBJ2-1; D might be TRBD2 (5 bases). The CDR3 loop spans 11 amino acids. V was trimmed by 4 bases and J by 9 bases, leaving 7 bases between them. Per the germline V gene, CDR1 is SNHLY and CDR2 is FYNNEI. The CDR3 region has the DNA TGTGCCAGCAGTGCCAGCGGTGAGCAGTTCTTC. This encodes CASSASGEQFF.

This clone was seen only once. The CDR3 DNA reads as TGTGCCAGCAGCCCCCGGAATCTAGAGCAAGAGACCCAGTACTTC. Protein product: CASSPRNLEQETQYF. V gene TRBV7-9 combines with J gene TRBJ2-5; D gene unclear. The length of the CDR3 is 15 residues. CDR1 SEHNR and CDR2 FQNEAQ come from the germline V gene (reference sequence). V was trimmed by 5 bases and J by 2 bases, leaving 15 bases between them.

A single count supports this clone. The chain joins TRBV5-1 to TRBJ1-4, with 11 bases lining up with TRBD1. This CDR3 region has 16 residues. V gave up 2 bases and J gave up 7 bases; unmatched junction bases: 7. Germline lookup yields CDR1 SGHRS and CDR2 YFSETQ. The CDR3: CASSLTGTGGGEKLFF. As DNA, the CDR3 is TGCGCCAGCAGCTTAACCGGGACAGGGGGTGGTGAAAAACTGTTTTTT.

V is TRBV19 and J is TRBJ1-5; TRBD1 aligns across 8 bases. Germline-derived CDR1 and CDR2 are LNHDA and SQIVND (reference sequence). The junction had 7 bases not matched to a gene; V was cut back by 3 bases and J by 6 bases. The CDR3 sequence is 15 residues long. CDR3 DNA sequence: TGTGCCAGTAGTATTTCTCAGGGGGCGGGTCAGCCCCAGCATTTT. It codes for CASSISQGAGQPQHF.

J is TRBJ2-7 and V is TRBV19; no definite D call. Germline loops: CDR1 LNHDA, CDR2 SQIVND (reference sequence). Trimming shortened V by 3 bases and J by 0 bases, and 12 bases separated the two germline ends. This CDR3 region has 15 residues. The CDR3 nucleotides are TGTGCCAGTAGTATCATCGGTACGGCCTCCTACGAGCAGTACTTC. Its translation is CASSIIGTASYEQYF.

This chain uses TRBV5-4 with TRBJ2-7, with 7 bases identical to TRBD1. The trim removed 0 bases at V and 0 bases at J, leaving 3 bases unmatched. The CDR3 runs 15 residues. Germline V gene sequence: CDR1 SGHNT, CDR2 YYREEE (reference sequence). The CDR3 region is CASSLVQGSSYEQYF. DNA of the CDR3: TGTGCCAGCAGCTTGGTACAGGGGAGCTCCTACGAGCAGTACTTC.

This chain links TRBV6-1 with TRBJ2-1, with TRBD2 matching 9 bases. J was trimmed by 6 bases and V by 10 bases; bases with no gene match: 13. Germline V lookup: CDR1 MNHNS, CDR2 SASEGT. CDR3 length equals 15 residues. The CDR3 loop is CATDAGLAGRNEQFF. CDR3 nucleotide sequence: TGTGCCACGGATGCGGGCCTAGCGGGGCGCAATGAGCAGTTCTTC.